This is a list of T cell receptor beta chains from one sample in a study of shared clonotypes between healthy human individuals. The repertoire was sequenced with immunoSEQ multiplex PCR; TCRdb's copy has only in-frame clones and lacks some. The sample comprises about 1.1 million clones, approximately 80% of which are singletons, and roughly 0.83% rests with the top ten. The sample consisted of memory CD4+ T cells from PBMCs. The receptors stem from a man aged 18 to 35 in good health. Some clones in this sample may be carry-over from other donors' samples. The CDR3 runs from the conserved cysteine through the conserved F or W. The D gene is left open where the match is weak. Clone size is stated in some rows and not others, as once, few, many or a class when expanded.

V	J	D	size	CDR3	DNA
TRBV19	TRBJ2-7	TRBD1	NA	CASSTPGQGFYEQYF	TGTGCCAGTAGTACGCCGGGACAGGGCTTCTACGAGCAGTACTTC
TRBV5-8	TRBJ2-3	NA	NA	CASSLLQGYVADTQYF	TGTGCCAGCAGCTTGCTACAGGGTTATGTGGCAGATACGCAGTATTTT
TRBV18	TRBJ2-7	NA	once	CASSPIGAGALWEQYF	TGTGCCAGCTCACCAATCGGGGCAGGGGCCCTTTGGGAGCAGTACTTC
TRBV29-1	TRBJ2-7	NA	NA	CSVEDRGRSYEQYF	TGCAGCGTTGAAGATCGAGGCAGGTCCTACGAGCAGTACTTC
TRBV9	TRBJ2-1	NA	few	CASSVEGDGEQFF	TGTGCCAGCAGCGTAGAGGGGGACGGTGAGCAGTTCTTC
TRBV15	TRBJ2-5	TRBD1	NA	CATSNRDRGKETQYF	TGTGCTACCAGCAACCGGGACAGGGGAAAAGAGACCCAGTACTTC
TRBV7-2	TRBJ2-3	NA	NA	CASSLARVTDTQYF	TGTGCCAGCAGCTTAGCCCGGGTCACAGATACGCAGTATTTT
TRBV5-1	TRBJ1-3	TRBD1	NA	CASSLEGTGGGNTIYF	TGCGCCAGCAGCTTGGAAGGGACAGGGGGAGGAAACACCATATATTTT
TRBV2	TRBJ2-2	NA	NA	CASSEWGLVGELFF	TGTGCCAGCAGTGAATGGGGTCTAGTCGGGGAGCTGTTTTTT
TRBV5-6	TRBJ2-7	TRBD2	NA	CASSPQTTSGRRAEQYF	TGTGCCAGCAGCCCCCAAACCACTAGCGGGAGGCGAGCCGAGCAGTACTTC
TRBV5-1	TRBJ2-7	NA	NA	CASSLGPGSIYEQYF	TGCGCCAGCAGCTTGGGTCCGGGGTCGATCTACGAGCAGTACTTC
TRBV7-7	TRBJ2-5	TRBD2	NA	CASSLAPGLAQETQYF	TGTGCCAGCAGCTTAGCGCCGGGACTAGCTCAAGAGACCCAGTACTTC
TRBV20-1	TRBJ2-7	NA	many	CSAPDRLEQYF	TGCAGTGCTCCCGACAGGCTCGAGCAGTACTTC
TRBV7-9	TRBJ2-7	TRBD1	once	CASSQGGTGDALRF	TGTGCCAGCAGCCAAGGGGGGACAGGGGATGCCCTCCGGTTC
TRBV4-3	TRBJ1-2	NA	NA	CASSQHSGAAYGYTF	TGCGCCAGCAGCCAACACTCGGGGGCTGCCTATGGCTACACCTTC
TRBV5-4	TRBJ2-5	TRBD1	NA	CASSRDSQETQYF	TGTGCCAGCAGCAGGGACAGCCAAGAGACCCAGTACTTC
TRBV4-2	TRBJ2-3	TRBD2	NA	CASSQAGLAASTDTQYF	TGTGCCAGCAGCCAAGCGGGACTAGCGGCTAGCACAGATACGCAGTATTTT
TRBV6-5	TRBJ1-3	TRBD1	NA	CASSYSGQGGYTIYF	TGTGCCAGCAGTTACTCGGGACAGGGTGGTTACACCATATATTTT
TRBV11-2	TRBJ2-7	NA	NA	CASSSLRDNLYEQYF	TGTGCCAGCAGCTCGTTACGGGACAACCTCTACGAGCAGTACTTC
TRBV28	TRBJ1-3	NA	NA	CASSSRTAGNTIYF	TGTGCCAGTTCCTCTCGGACGGCTGGAAACACCATATATTTT
TRBV6-1	TRBJ1-2	NA	NA	CASTLERTLYGYTF	TGTGCCAGCACTTTGGAGAGGACTCTATATGGCTACACCTTC
TRBV2	TRBJ2-7	TRBD1	NA	CASSEDRARSYEQYF	TGTGCCAGCAGTGAGGACAGGGCACGCTCCTACGAGCAGTACTTC
TRBV7-6	TRBJ2-7	NA	NA	CASSLSRDYEQYF	TGTGCCAGCAGCTTATCACGGGATTACGAGCAGTACTTC
TRBV28	TRBJ1-2	NA	few	CASSFQSGYGYTF	TGTGCCAGCAGTTTTCAGTCGGGGTATGGCTACACCTTC
TRBV9	TRBJ1-5	NA	few	CASSVGKGGNQPQHF	TGTGCCAGCAGCGTAGGAAAAGGTGGCAATCAGCCCCAGCATTTT
TRBV30	TRBJ2-7	TRBD2	NA	CAWSVAGLTYEQYF	TGTGCCTGGAGTGTAGCGGGGCTCACCTACGAGCAGTACTTC
TRBV5-1	TRBJ1-3	NA	NA	CASSLSSGNTIYF	TGCGCCAGCAGCTTGAGCTCTGGAAACACCATATATTTT
TRBV6-1	TRBJ2-5	NA	NA	CASSEPTFGETQYF	TGTGCCAGCAGTGAACCGACTTTCGGAGAGACCCAGTACTTC
TRBV6-1	TRBJ2-5	TRBD2	NA	CATEREVGETQYF	TGTGCCACCGAGCGGGAGGTGGGAGAGACCCAGTACTTC
TRBV29-1	TRBJ2-7	NA	NA	CSSGRYSYEQYF	TGCAGCTCGGGCAGGTACTCCTACGAGCAGTACTTC
TRBV28	TRBJ2-7	NA	NA	CASSYGRGPRFSREQYF	TGTGCCAGCAGTTATGGCAGGGGCCCACGTTTTTCGAGGGAGCAGTACTTC
TRBV5-4	TRBJ1-2	TRBD1	many	CASSLDRGLYGYTF	TGTGCCAGCAGCTTGGACAGGGGGCTCTATGGCTACACCTTC
TRBV30	TRBJ2-7	NA	NA	CAWSVSDSPYEQYF	TGTGCCTGGAGTGTATCGGACAGCCCCTACGAGCAGTACTTC
TRBV6-7	TRBJ2-1	TRBD1	NA	CASSYSLDRGVNEQFF	TGTGCCAGCAGTTACTCACTGGACAGGGGAGTGAATGAGCAGTTCTTC
TRBV6-6	TRBJ2-2	NA	NA	CASWGSSYTGELFF	TGTGCCAGCTGGGGGTCGAGCTACACCGGGGAGCTGTTTTTT
TRBV18	TRBJ2-7	TRBD2	NA	CASSPPSGGSGNEQYF	TGTGCCAGCTCACCCCCTAGCGGGGGTTCGGGGAACGAGCAGTACTTC
TRBV18	TRBJ2-7	TRBD1	NA	CASSPYPGTGRYEQYF	TGTGCCAGCTCACCATATCCCGGGACAGGGAGGTACGAGCAGTACTTC
TRBV5-6	TRBJ2-7	NA	NA	CASSLLSSEQYF	TGTGCCAGCAGCTTGTTGTCGTCCGAGCAGTACTTC
TRBV11-1	TRBJ2-5	NA	NA	CASSFSGETPQRETQYF	TGTGCCAGCAGCTTCAGTGGGGAGACACCTCAACGGGAGACCCAGTACTTC
TRBV7-8	TRBJ2-3	NA	NA	CASSSPGGGVNTQYF	TGTGCCAGCAGCTCCCCCGGGGGCGGCGTAAATACGCAGTATTTT
TRBV28	TRBJ1-1	NA	NA	CASSEWEAEAFF	TGTGCCAGCAGTGAATGGGAGGCTGAAGCTTTCTTT
TRBV19	TRBJ2-4	NA	NA	CASSIGRENIQYF	TGTGCCAGTAGTATCGGCCGTGAAAACATTCAGTACTTC
TRBV6-6	TRBJ1-5	TRBD1	many	CASSWDRVDQPQHF	TGTGCCAGCAGCTGGGACAGGGTGGATCAGCCCCAGCATTTT
TRBV5-8	TRBJ1-4	NA	NA	CASSLEGYTPGEKLFF	TGTGCCAGCAGCTTGGAAGGGTACACCCCCGGGGAAAAACTGTTTTTT
TRBV10-3	TRBJ2-2	TRBD2	NA	CAISPGLAGGPHGGTRELFF	TGTGCCATCAGCCCCGGACTAGCGGGAGGGCCTCACGGTGGCACCAGGGAGCTGTTTTTT
TRBV7-3	TRBJ2-1	NA	NA	CASSPDYNEQFF	TGTGCCAGCAGCCCCGACTACAATGAGCAGTTCTTC
TRBV5-4	TRBJ2-1	NA	NA	CASSLAQGGYNEQFF	TGTGCCAGCAGCTTGGCCCAGGGTGGCTACAATGAGCAGTTCTTC
TRBV7-2	TRBJ2-5	NA	NA	CASSPSQGETQYF	TGTGCCAGCAGCCCCTCCCAGGGAGAGACCCAGTACTTC
TRBV29-1	TRBJ2-1	NA	NA	CSVGAFEQFF	TGCAGCGTTGGGGCTTTCGAGCAGTTCTTC
TRBV29-1	TRBJ2-5	TRBD1	NA	CSVGQGQGETQYF	TGCAGCGTCGGACAGGGCCAGGGAGAGACCCAGTACTTC
TRBV7-2	TRBJ2-2	TRBD1	many	CASSSRQGTGELFF	TGTGCCAGCAGCTCTCGACAGGGAACCGGGGAGCTGTTTTTT
TRBV7-2	TRBJ2-3	TRBD2	few	CASIRLAGGEEYF	TGTGCCAGCATCAGACTAGCGGGAGGGGAGGAGTATTTT
TRBV5-1	TRBJ2-1	TRBD1	NA	CASSYIGQGANEQFF	TGCGCCAGCAGCTACATTGGACAGGGGGCGAATGAGCAGTTCTTC
TRBV7-9	TRBJ1-2	NA	NA	CASSKGTSGAYGYTF	TGTGCCAGCAGCAAAGGGACATCGGGAGCCTATGGCTACACCTTC
TRBV19	TRBJ2-3	NA	NA	CASSIGGSSTDTQYF	TGTGCCAGTAGTATTGGTGGATCTAGCACAGATACGCAGTATTTT